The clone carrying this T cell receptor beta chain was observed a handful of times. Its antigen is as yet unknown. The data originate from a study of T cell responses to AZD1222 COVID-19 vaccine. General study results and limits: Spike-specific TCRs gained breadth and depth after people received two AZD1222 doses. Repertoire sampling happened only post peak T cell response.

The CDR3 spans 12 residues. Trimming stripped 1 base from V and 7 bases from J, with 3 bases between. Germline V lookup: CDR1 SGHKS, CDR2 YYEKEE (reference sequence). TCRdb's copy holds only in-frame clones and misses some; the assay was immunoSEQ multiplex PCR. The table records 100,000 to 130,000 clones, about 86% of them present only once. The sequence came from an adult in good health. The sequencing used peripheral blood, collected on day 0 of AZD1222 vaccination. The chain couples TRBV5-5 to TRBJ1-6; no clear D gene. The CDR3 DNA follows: TGTGCCAGCAGCTTGACCAATTCACCCCTCCACTTT. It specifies CASSLTNSPLHF.